The 18 T cell receptor beta chains listed next were all sequenced from one sample in a study of T cells in Graves' hyperthyroidism and ophthalmopathy. Amplified regions were TCR beta CDR3 sequences from RNA transcripts. RT-PCR in the first round (using the HTBI primer set) targeted the TCR CDR3. TCRdb reprocessed the multiplex PCR reads via MiXCR and lists one record per CDR3 protein. The sample records some 350,000 distinct CDR3 sequences, about 13% being singletons. The sequenced material came from blood. The origin of the receptors is a woman aged 40 to 50 with Graves' ophthalmopathy.

This chain uses TRBV7-9 with TRBJ2-5, with TRBD1 identical over 10 bases. The CDR3 is made up of 19 amino acids. The J segment lost 2 bases and the V segment lost 5 bases, leaving 17 bases of the junction unmatched. Per germline, CDR1 SEHNR and CDR2 FQNEAQ (reference sequence). This chain's CDR3 is CASSGTPMWTGGQQETQYF. The DNA for the CDR3 is TGTGCCAGCAGCGGCACACCAATGTGGACAGGGGGGCAACAAGAGACCCAGTACTTC.

The rearrangement joins TRBV9 to TRBJ1-4, with TRBD1 as a possible D gene (5 bases). This CDR3 contains 15 residues. Trimming cost V 5 bases and J 8 bases, with 19 bases left between them. Germline-derived CDR1 and CDR2 are SGDLS and YYNGEE. The CDR3 reads CASSVGLRWEEKLFF. CDR3 coding DNA: TGTGCCAGCAGTGTGGGGCTACGCTGGGAAGAAAAACTGTTTTTT. Drawing the rest from reference TRBV9 and TRBJ1-4, the complete variable domain is DSGVTQTPKHLITATGQRVTLRCSPRSGDLSVYWYQQSLDQGLQFLIQYYNGEERAKGNILERFSAQQFPDLHSELNLSSLELGDSALYFCASSVGLRWEEKLFFGSGTQLSVL.

This clonotype was detected only a few times. This rearrangement joins TRBV6-5 to TRBJ2-3; D could derive from TRBD1 or TRBD2 (5 bases each). V was trimmed by 2 bases and J by 2 bases, leaving 8 bases between them. Germline assignment: CDR1 MNHEY and CDR2 SVGAGI. The CDR3 is 14 residues long. DNA for the CDR3: TGTGCCAGCAGTTACCCCGGGACCACAGATACGCAGTATTTT. As protein: CASSYPGTTDTQYF.

This clonotype was recorded a few times. The chain joins TRBV9 to TRBJ2-2; a weak D match, TRBD1 (8 bases). CDR1 and CDR2 (germline): SGDLS, YYNGEE. Trimming removed 4 bases at V and 3 bases at J, with 13 bases between. The CDR3 contains 15 residues. CDR3 sequence: CASSLTGGDTGELFF. In DNA, the CDR3 is TGTGCCAGCAGCTTAACAGGGGGGGACACCGGGGAGCTGTTTTTT.

This clonotype has more than one count but fewer than ten. The chain recombines TRBV30 with TRBJ1-6, with 9 positions matching TRBD1. Losses at the gene ends were 5 bases for V and 7 bases for J; bases not matched to a gene: 0. This CDR3 has 12 residues. Germline lookup yields CDR1 GTSNPN and CDR2 SVGIG (reference sequence). The CDR3 bases are TGTGCCTGGGACAGGGGGAATTCACCCCTCCACTTT. Amino acid sequence: CAWDRGNSPLHF.

This clonotype was seen a few times. The chain couples TRBV20-1 to TRBJ2-3, with 9 bases identical to TRBD2. CDR3 length equals 14 residues. Germline CDR1 reads DFQATT; CDR2 reads SNEGSKA (reference sequence). V was pared by 3 bases and J by 4 bases, with 5 bases of the junction left unmatched. The CDR3 reads CSASRRGGSDTQYF. The CDR3 DNA follows: TGCAGTGCTAGTCGGCGGGGGGGGTCAGATACGCAGTATTTT.

With respect to this clonotype: This could be a read error, since a much larger clone is one nucleotide away. This sequence joins TRBV18 and TRBJ2-1; D might be TRBD1 (6 bases). From germline, CDR1 is KGHSH and CDR2 LQKENI. The CDR3 contains 16 residues. The DNA for the CDR3 is TGTGGCAGCTCACCTTCCCCGGGACAAGCTAACAATGAGCAGTTCTTC. Translating gives CGSSPSPGQANNEQFF.

The rearrangement links TRBV10-3 to TRBJ2-5; D is perhaps TRBD2 (6 bases). The CDR3 runs 12 residues. Germline loops: CDR1 ENHRY, CDR2 SYGVKD. The DNA for the CDR3 is TGTGCAATCGGGGGACCCGAGCAGACCCAGTACTTC. It is translated as CAIGGPEQTQYF.

This clonotype was seen ten or more times. The genes are TRBV29-1 and TRBJ2-7; 7 bases line up with TRBD2. This CDR3 has 13 residues. J lost 1 base, V lost 5 bases, and 5 bases had no gene match. CDR1 is SQVTM, CDR2 ANQGSEA, per germline. The CDR3 protein is CSVLPSGSYEQYF. The CDR3 region has the DNA TGCAGCGTTCTGCCTAGCGGTTCCTACGAGCAGTACTTC.

This clonotype was seen many times. This sequence joins TRBV12-3 or TRBV12-4 and TRBJ1-5; D gene uncertain. This CDR3 has 12 residues. The V end lost 6 bases, the J end lost 7 bases, and 10 bases lay between the germline ends. The CDR3: CASREAAQPQHF. DNA of the CDR3: TGTGCCAGCAGGGAAGCGGCCCAGCCCCAGCATTTT.

At least ten counts were recorded for this clonotype. The chain couples TRBV3-1 to TRBJ1-2; D uncertain. The CDR3 is made up of 13 amino acids. Trimming cost V 4 bases and J 1 base, with 7 bases left between them. Germline V CDR1 and CDR2: LGHDT, YNNKEL (reference sequence). CDR3 region: CASSPFVNYGYTF. CDR3 DNA sequence: TGTGCCAGCAGCCCCTTTGTTAACTATGGCTACACCTTC. Variable domain in full (rest from reference TRBV3-1 and TRBJ1-2): DTAVSQTPKYLVTQMGNDKSIKCEQNLGHDTMYWYKQDSKKFLKIMFSYNNKELIINETVPNRFSPKSPDKAHLNLHINSLELGDSAVYFCASSPFVNYGYTFGSGTRLTVV.

In this sample, this clonotype turned up many times. The CDR3 DNA is TGTGCCAGCAGCTCATGGACTAGCGGGAAGTTTAACTCCTACAATGAGCAGTTCTTC. This codes for CASSSWTSGKFNSYNEQFF. The chain couples TRBV7-9 to TRBJ2-1, with 12 bases fitting TRBD2. V dropped 4 bases and J dropped 0; count of bases not matched to a gene: 10. In germline, CDR1 is SEHNR, CDR2 FQNEAQ (reference sequence). This CDR3 spans 19 amino acids.

The J gene is TRBJ2-7, the V gene TRBV13; 11 bases map to TRBD2. V lost 5 bases and J lost 0; bases outside the gene matches: 3. The germline gives CDR1 PRHDT, CDR2 FYEKMQ (reference sequence). The CDR3 covers 15 residues. The CDR3 loop is CASSATSGSSYEQYF. CDR3 in DNA: TGTGCCAGCAGCGCTACTAGCGGGAGCTCCTACGAGCAGTACTTC.

This chain links TRBV7-2 with TRBJ2-7; no definite D call. V lost 0 bases, J lost 0 bases, and 6 bases lay in between. Germline assignment: CDR1 SGHTA and CDR2 FQGNSA. The CDR3 covers 14 residues. The CDR3: CASSLAQLSYEQYF. The CDR3 DNA follows: TGTGCCAGCAGCTTAGCACAGCTCTCCTACGAGCAGTACTTC.

The genes are TRBV18 and TRBJ2-5; 8 bases align to TRBD1. Per germline, CDR1 KGHSH and CDR2 LQKENI. This CDR3 comprises 15 residues. V lost 0 bases, J lost 1 base, and 1 base stayed unmatched. This chain's CDR3 is CASSPPDRAQETQYF. DNA for the CDR3: TGTGCCAGCTCACCACCGGACAGGGCCCAAGAGACCCAGTACTTC.

In this sample, this clonotype turned up many times. V gene TRBV6-2 or TRBV6-3 combines with J gene TRBJ2-2; TRBD2 matches 10 bases. Trimming took 8 bases from V and 7 from J; bases not matched to a gene: 13. The CDR3 length is 16 residues. Germline values: CDR1 MNHEY, CDR2 SVGEGT. This CDR3 reads CASASPKRGGIGELFF. CDR3 DNA sequence: TGTGCCAGCGCCTCCCCCAAGCGGGGGGGCATCGGGGAGCTGTTTTTT.

The gene calls are TRBV4-1 and TRBJ2-1, with 12 nucleotides matching TRBD2. CDR1 and CDR2 from the germline V gene are MGHRA and YSYEKL. The CDR3 totals 17 residues. Trimming removed 2 bases from V and 0 bases from J; junction bases left unmatched: 2. The chain's CDR3 is CASSQLAGGPSYNEQFF. In nucleotides, the CDR3 is TGCGCCAGCAGCCAACTAGCGGGAGGGCCCTCCTACAATGAGCAGTTCTTC.

In its sample, this clonotype was seen many times. V is TRBV14 and J is TRBJ2-1; D might be TRBD2 (5 bases). Trimming stripped 5 bases from V and 4 bases from J, with 15 bases between. CDR1 and CDR2 from the germline V gene are SGHDN and FVKESK. This CDR3 contains 15 residues. CDR3 coding DNA: TGTGCCAGCAGCGTAGAGGGCTGGGAATACAATGAGCAGTTCTTC. Its protein is CASSVEGWEYNEQFF.